These 18 T cell receptor delta chains came from one sample sequenced in a study of gamma-delta T cells after stem cell transplantation. TCRdb reapplied CATT to the RT-PCR reads. The sample shows over a thousand delta-chain clones, roughly 1.8% of them seen only once. Sequencing was performed on gamma-delta T cells. These receptors originate from a human donor. It is not recorded whose cells these are; they may come from a transplant donor.

This clone has more than one count but fewer than ten. A far larger clone is off by one base, so a read error is likely. The same CDR3 also results from other DNA sequences found in this sample. J is TRDJ1 and V is TRDV2, with D possibly TRDD3 on 6 matching bases. CDR1 is GEAIGNYY, CDR2 EKD, per germline. The CDR3 sequence is 16 residues long. V shed 7 bases and J shed 0 bases, with 20 bases lying between them. In nucleotides, the CDR3 is TGTGCCTGCGACCCTATGGGGGGTCCGTACACCGATAAACTCATCTTT. Protein: CACDPMGGPYTDKLIF.

In nucleotides, the CDR3 is TGTGCCTGTGACTCTATACTGGGGGATACAACCTGGGACACCCGACAGATGTTTTTC. This sequence encodes CACDSILGDTTWDTRQMFF. The chain recombines TRDV2 with TRDJ3; 12 bases map to TRDD3. The CDR3 totals 19 residues. The germline V gene has CDR1 GEAIGNYY and CDR2 EKD. Unmatched junction bases numbered 7, after V lost 3 bases and J lost 2 bases.

The V and J genes are TRDV2 and TRDJ1, with 9 bases lining up with TRDD3. Unmatched junction bases numbered 10, after V lost 0 bases and J lost 0 bases. The V gene's germline CDR1 is GEAIGNYY and CDR2 EKD. The CDR3 consists of 18 residues. The CDR3 coding sequence is TGTGCCTGTGACACCGTGACTGGGGGAGAATCATACACCGATAAACTCATCTTT. Its translation: CACDTVTGGESYTDKLIF.

A remark on this clone: This DNA's translation and the protein TCRdb lists, from a much larger clone, do not match at residue 3, likely due to a read error; the protein shown is translated from the DNA. This CDR3 is also generated by other DNA sequences in the sample. This chain connects TRDV2 to TRDJ1; 7 bases line up with TRDD3. CDR1 is GEAIGNYY, CDR2 EKD, per germline. This CDR3 has 17 amino acids. DNA of the CDR3: TGTGCCCGTGACAACGTGGGGGAAAAACCTTACACCGATAAACTCATCTTT. The encoded protein is CARDNVGEKPYTDKLIF.

This clone was picked up a small number of times. The rearrangement uses TRDV2 and TRDJ1; 11 positions match TRDD3. The CDR3 is 17 residues long. Germline V gene data show CDR1 as GEAIGNYY and CDR2 as EKD. J was trimmed by 1 base and V by 4 bases; bases with no gene match: 10. The CDR3 region is CACDPLGDTQSTDKLIF. Written as DNA, the CDR3 is TGTGCCTGTGATCCCCTGGGGGATACCCAGAGCACCGATAAACTCATCTTT.

This clone was seen only a few times. The V call is TRDV2, the J call TRDJ3, with 8 bases aligning to TRDD3. Germline V CDR1 and CDR2: GEAIGNYY, EKD. V shed 3 bases and J 0 bases; nucleotides not matched to a gene: 15. CDR3 length: 21 amino acids. The CDR3 reads CACDPVLGVDAHSWDTRQMFF. CDR3 DNA: TGTGCCTGTGACCCTGTACTGGGGGTCGACGCCCACTCCTGGGACACCCGACAGATGTTTTTC.

In its sample, this clone ranks as large. The chain links TRDV2 to TRDJ3, with 10 nucleotides matching TRDD3. The CDR3 is made up of 19 amino acids. After removal of 3 bases from V and 0 bases from J, the junction contained 7 bases not matched to a gene. Per germline, CDR1 GEAIGNYY and CDR2 EKD. CDR3 sequence reads: CACDLLGDEVSWDTRQMFF. The CDR3 nucleotides read TGTGCCTGTGACCTACTGGGGGATGAAGTCTCCTGGGACACCCGACAGATGTTTTTC.

This chain joins TRDV2 and TRDJ1; tentatively, D is TRDD3 (6 bases). V gave up 1 base and J gave up 1 base, with 12 bases separating them. Germline V gives CDR1 GEAIGNYY, CDR2 EKD. This CDR3 region has 15 residues. This CDR3 is CACDTVGAPTDKLIF. The CDR3 DNA sequence: TGTGCCTGTGACACGGTGGGGGCCCCCACCGATAAACTCATCTTT.

There are a few counts of this clone. A read error may be the cause here, since a much bigger clone is one base away. The same CDR3 also results from other DNA sequences found in this sample. This chain uses TRDV2 with TRDJ1, with 7 bases lining up with TRDD3. Germline CDR1 reads GEAIGNYY; CDR2 reads EKD. This CDR3 spans 15 amino acids. The CDR3 DNA is TGCGCCTGTGACACCGTGGGGGAAGGCGCCGATAAACTCATCTTT. It yields the protein CACDTVGEGADKLIF.

On this clone itself: A far larger clone lies a single base away; this is likely a read error. The gene calls are TRDV2 and TRDJ1; weak D call: TRDD2 (5 bases). This CDR3 has 15 amino acids. CDR1 GEAIGNYY and CDR2 EKD come from the germline V gene. CDR3 sequence (DNA): TGTGCCTGTGACACCGTGGGTTCCTCCACCGATAAACCCATCTTT. Translating gives CACDTVGSSTDKPIF.

V gene TRDV2 combines with J gene TRDJ1; TRDD3 agrees at 10 bases. The CDR3 totals 16 residues. V was clipped by 0 bases and J by 5 bases; unmatched bases: 8. Germline loops: CDR1 GEAIGNYY, CDR2 EKD. The CDR3 DNA follows: TGTGCCTGTGACACCCTGGGGGATAGAATTAAGGATAAACTCATCTTT. The encoded protein is CACDTLGDRIKDKLIF.

By its share, this clone is large. The chain has TRDV2 and TRDJ1; 10 bases are a match to TRDD3. The V and J ends lost 3 bases and 0 bases, in that order; junction bases with no gene match: 24. The CDR3 totals 22 residues. The V gene's germline CDR1 is GEAIGNYY and CDR2 EKD. As DNA, the CDR3 is TGTGCCTGTGACTCACTCCCAAATCGCTCTCTGGGGGATAAACTGGACACCGATAAACTCATCTTT. Translated, it gives CACDSLPNRSLGDKLDTDKLIF.

This clone has more than one count but fewer than ten. The translation of this DNA and the TCRdb protein of a much larger clone differ at residue 18, probably owing to a read error; the protein shown here is translated from the DNA. V is TRDV2 and J is TRDJ3; TRDD3 agrees at 8 bases. The CDR3 extends over 19 amino acids. The germline V gene has CDR1 GEAIGNYY and CDR2 EKD. CDR3 in DNA: TGTGCCTGTGACACCGTACTGGGGGGTCCCGCCTGGGACACCCGACAGATGATTTTC. Translated, it gives CACDTVLGGPAWDTRQMIF.

Note on this clone: A read error is likely here: a far larger clone is one base away. Distinct nucleotide sequences in the sample also encode this CDR3. This chain connects TRDV2 to TRDJ1, with 10 bases aligning to TRDD3. V was pared by 7 bases and J by 1 base, with 17 bases of the junction left unmatched. The CDR3 is 18 residues long. Germline CDR1 GEAIGNYY, CDR2 EKD. CDR3 protein: CACDSVLGDPASTDKLIF. The CDR3 DNA reads TGTGCCTGCGACTCAGTACTGGGGGATCCTGCATCCACCGATAAACTCATCTTT.

Notes on this clone: This likely stems from a read error, as it lies one base from a far larger clone. This chain connects TRDV2 to TRDJ3; TRDD3 agrees at 7 bases. CDR1 and CDR2 (germline): GEAIGNYY, EKD. Unmatched junction bases numbered 13, after V lost 3 bases and J lost 0 bases. CDR3 length: 20 amino acids. CDR3 loop: CACDLISTGDTSWDTRQMFF. In DNA form, the CDR3 reads TGTGCCTGTGACCTTATCTCTACTGGGGACACCTCCTGGGACACCCGACAGATGTTTTTC.

Details on this clone: This could be a read error, since a much larger clone is one nucleotide away. This specimen includes other DNA sequences encoding the same CDR3. The rearrangement links TRDV2 to TRDJ1; tentatively, D is TRDD3 (6 bases). V lost 1 base and J 3 bases, leaving 29 bases between the germline ends. The CDR3 totals 20 residues. Germline-derived CDR1 and CDR2 are GEAIGNYY and EKD. The CDR3, as DNA: TGTGCCTGTGACACACTTTCTGCGGGACCTGGTGGATACACGGCCGATAAACTCATCTTT. It encodes CACDTLSAGPGGYTADKLIF.

A few counts support this clone. TCRdb lists the protein of a much larger clone for this DNA, which differs at residue 3, so this is likely a read error; the protein given here is translated from the DNA itself. The V call is TRDV2, the J call TRDJ2; TRDD3 matches 8 bases. The CDR3 covers 16 residues. Germline V gives CDR1 GEAIGNYY, CDR2 EKD. CDR3 in amino acids: CAYDDVLGGLTAQLFF. CDR3 nucleotide sequence: TGTGCCTATGACGACGTACTGGGGGGCCTGACAGCACAACTCTTCTTT.

Comment on this clone: This may come from a read error, since a much larger clone is one base off. Other DNA sequences from this sample encode an identical CDR3 as well. The chain recombines TRDV2 with TRDJ1; a weak D match, TRDD3 (6 bases). Germline CDR1 and CDR2: GEAIGNYY and EKD. The length of the CDR3 is 21 residues. Trimming took off 0 bases at V and 4 bases at J, with 32 bases between the two ends. CDR3 in DNA: TGTGCCTGTGACACCCTCTTCTCCAACCTCGGGGGGAATAAGTGGAGCGATAAACTCATCTTT. The encoded protein is CACDTLFSNLGGNKWSDKLIF.